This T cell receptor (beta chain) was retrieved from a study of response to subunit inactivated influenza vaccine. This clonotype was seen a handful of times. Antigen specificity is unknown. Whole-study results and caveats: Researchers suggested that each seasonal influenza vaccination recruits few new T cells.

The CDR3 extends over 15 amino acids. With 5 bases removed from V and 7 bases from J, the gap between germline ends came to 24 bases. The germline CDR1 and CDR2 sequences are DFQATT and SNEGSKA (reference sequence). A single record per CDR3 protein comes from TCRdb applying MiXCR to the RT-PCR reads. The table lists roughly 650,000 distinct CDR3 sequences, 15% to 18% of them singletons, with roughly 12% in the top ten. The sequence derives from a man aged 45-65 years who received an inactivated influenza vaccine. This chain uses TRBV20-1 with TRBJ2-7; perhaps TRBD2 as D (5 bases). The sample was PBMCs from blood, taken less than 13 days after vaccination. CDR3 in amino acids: CSAPRRASPEGEQYF. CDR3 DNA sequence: TGCAGTGCTCCCCGTCGAGCTAGCCCGGAAGGAGAGCAGTACTTC.